A single sample is the source of the 21 T cell receptor beta chains below, sequenced in a study of T cell responses to AZD1222 COVID-19 vaccine. Assay: immunoSEQ multiplex PCR; the TCRdb copy retains only in-frame clones and omits some. The sample lists about 150,000 clones, more than 70% occurring once. The source material was peripheral blood, sampled 28 days after the second AZD1222 dose. These receptors were collected from an adult who received the AZD1222 COVID-19 vaccine.

The chain has TRBV10-3 and TRBJ1-2; D not certain. Trimming shortened V by 10 bases and J by 2 bases, and 14 bases separated the two germline ends. CDR1 and CDR2 (germline): ENHRY, SYGVKD. The CDR3 loop spans 13 amino acids. CDR3 sequence reads: CATTDTLNYGYTF. CDR3 nucleotides: TGTGCCACCACCGACACCCTGAACTATGGCTACACCTTC.

This clone was counted a single time. The chain recombines TRBV14 with TRBJ2-7; no firm D call. The CDR3 extends over 14 amino acids. V shed 5 bases and J shed 4 bases, with 15 bases lying between them. Germline V gene sequence: CDR1 SGHDN, CDR2 FVKESK. The CDR3 loop is CASSSGLWGYEQYF. DNA for the CDR3: TGTGCCAGCAGCTCGGGTCTTTGGGGATACGAGCAGTACTTC.

This clone was counted between two and nine times. The chain recombines TRBV30 with TRBJ1-2, with D possibly TRBD1 on 6 matching bases. V was shortened by 4 bases and J by 6 bases, with 21 bases between the two germline ends. The CDR3 has 15 amino acids. Germline V CDR1 and CDR2: GTSNPN, SVGIG (reference sequence). Written as DNA, the CDR3 is TGTGCCTGGACCCCGGTGGCGGGGGCGCGGCATGGCTACACCTTC. It yields the protein CAWTPVAGARHGYTF.

The chain is built from TRBV19 and TRBJ1-1, with TRBD1 matching over 8 bases. The CDR3 covers 13 residues. Germline assignment: CDR1 LNHDA and CDR2 SQIVND (reference sequence). Unmatched junction bases numbered 2, after V lost 2 bases and J lost 6 bases. CDR3 loop: CASSILQGAEAFF. The CDR3 DNA reads TGTGCCAGTAGTATACTACAGGGGGCTGAAGCTTTCTTT.

This sequence joins TRBV30 and TRBJ1-6; D unresolved. Per germline, CDR1 GTSNPN and CDR2 SVGIG (reference sequence). V dropped 4 bases and J dropped 11 bases, with 12 bases sitting between them. The CDR3 has 12 residues. The CDR3 loop reads CAWNPGSAPLHF. CDR3 coding DNA: TGTGCCTGGAATCCTGGGTCGGCACCCCTCCACTTT.

The rearrangement joins TRBV9 to TRBJ1-2; perhaps TRBD1 as D (6 bases). CDR3 length equals 13 residues. Deletions cut 4 bases from V and 4 bases from J, with 11 bases between. CDR1 and CDR2 from the germline V gene are SGDLS and YYNGEE. This CDR3 is CASSPGQSYGYTF. CDR3 coding DNA: TGTGCCAGCAGCCCTGGACAGTCCTATGGCTACACCTTC.

This clone was seen more than once but under ten times. The rearrangement joins TRBV30 to TRBJ1-6, with 8 bases identical to TRBD1. Germline loops: CDR1 GTSNPN, CDR2 SVGIG (reference sequence). After removal of 4 bases from V and 9 bases from J, the junction contained 8 bases not matched to a gene. CDR3 length equals 14 residues. The CDR3 loop reads CAWIQGALSSPLHF. CDR3 sequence (DNA): TGTGCCTGGATCCAGGGGGCGCTTAGTTCACCCCTCCACTTT.

V and J are TRBV12-3 or TRBV12-4 and TRBJ2-1; D is unresolved. Trimming cost V 8 bases and J 9 bases, with 5 bases left between them. The CDR3 extends over 9 amino acids. Here the CDR3 DNA reads TGTGCCAGCGGAAGTGAGCAGTTCTTC. It translates to CASGSEQFF.

This clone was observed a single time. The chain joins TRBV7-7 to TRBJ1-1; D is possibly TRBD1 (5 bases). The length of the CDR3 is 13 residues. Trimming shortened V by 2 bases and J by 5 bases, and 9 bases separated the two germline ends. The germline V gene encodes CDR1 SSHAT and CDR2 FNYEAQ (reference sequence). The CDR3 spells CASSLRQGTEAFF. DNA for the CDR3: TGTGCCAGCAGCTTACGGCAGGGAACTGAAGCTTTCTTT.

The rearrangement joins TRBV7-6 to TRBJ1-6, with D tentatively TRBD1 (6 bases). Germline V CDR1 and CDR2: SGHVS, FNYEAQ. CDR3 length equals 18 residues. V was cut by 5 bases and J by 0 bases, with 17 bases left in between. As DNA, the CDR3 is TGTGCCAGCAGCCCCTACAGGGATCTGGTCTCCTATAATTCACCCCTCCACTTT. Its protein product is CASSPYRDLVSYNSPLHF.

The chain recombines TRBV2 with TRBJ2-7, with 7 positions matching TRBD1. Unmatched junction bases numbered 9, after V lost 9 bases and J lost 1 base. The CDR3 runs 14 residues. CDR1 is SNHLY, CDR2 FYNNEI, per germline. CDR3 loop: CASRDSSPSYEQYF. The CDR3 bases are TGTGCCAGTCGGGACAGCAGCCCTTCCTACGAGCAGTACTTC.

This clone was seen a handful of times. The chain is built from TRBV9 and TRBJ2-2, with 7 bases identical to TRBD2. The CDR3 consists of 15 residues. From germline, CDR1 is SGDLS and CDR2 YYNGEE. V lost 4 bases to trimming and J lost 0 bases; unmatched junction nucleotides: 3. CDR3 coding DNA: TGTGCCAGCAGCTTCAGCGGGGCGAACACCGGGGAGCTGTTTTTT. It specifies CASSFSGANTGELFF.

V usage is TRBV20-1 and J usage is TRBJ2-2; D call uncertain. The CDR3 length is 11 residues. V lost 2 bases and J 4 bases, leaving 2 bases between the germline ends. Germline V gives CDR1 DFQATT, CDR2 SNEGSKA (reference sequence). The CDR3 sequence is CSARFTGELFF. Here the CDR3 DNA reads TGCAGTGCTAGATTCACCGGGGAGCTGTTTTTT.

In its sample, this clone was seen once. V and J are TRBV10-3 and TRBJ2-1; D possibly corresponds to TRBD1 (5 bases). The CDR3 covers 16 residues. Germline CDR1 ENHRY, CDR2 SYGVKD. Trimming left V 3 bases short and J 1 base short, with 13 bases between. The CDR3, as DNA: TGTGCCATCAGTGACATGGGGCGCTCTTCCTACAATGAGCAGTTCTTC. This sequence encodes CAISDMGRSSYNEQFF.

The rearrangement joins TRBV29-1 to TRBJ1-4; D might be TRBD1 (5 bases). Trimming removed 7 bases from V and 14 bases from J, with 23 bases in between. The length of the CDR3 is 13 residues. The V gene's germline CDR1 is SQVTM and CDR2 ANQGSEA. CDR3 sequence (DNA): TGCAGCGCATCCGGGACGGAGGGATGGAGGCTGTTTTTT. Amino acids: CSASGTEGWRLFF. The whole variable domain, filled in from reference TRBV29-1 and TRBJ1-4, reads SAVISQKPSRDICQRGTSLTIQCQVDSQVTMMFWYRQQPGQSLTLIATANQGSEATYESGFVIDKFPISRPNLTFSTLTVSNMSPEDSSIYLCSASGTEGWRLFFGSGTQLSVL.

V and J are TRBV11-2 and TRBJ2-3; D perhaps matches TRBD1 (5 bases). Germline V lookup: CDR1 SGHAT, CDR2 FQNNGV. Trimming left V 5 bases short and J 3 bases short, with 12 bases between. This CDR3 comprises 14 residues. CDR3 DNA sequence: TGTGCCAGCAGCGTCGCGGACATTACAGATACGCAGTATTTT. It translates to CASSVADITDTQYF.

The CDR3 bases are TGTGCCAGCAACGTCGGGACTAGCGGGGGGATTGAGCAGTTCTTC. Translating it yields CASNVGTSGGIEQFF. This chain uses TRBV6-5 with TRBJ2-1; 15 bases are a match to TRBD2. This CDR3 comprises 15 residues. Trimming at V came to 7 bases and at J to 9 bases, leaving 7 bases not matched to a gene. Germline values: CDR1 MNHEY, CDR2 SVGAGI.

In its sample, this clone was seen a few times. The chain has TRBV10-3 and TRBJ1-2, with 7 nucleotides matching TRBD1. The CDR3 length is 13 residues. V dropped 8 bases and J dropped 2; count of bases not matched to a gene: 5. In germline, CDR1 is ENHRY, CDR2 SYGVKD. CDR3 amino acids: CAISGTANYGYTF. The CDR3 bases are TGTGCCATCTCCGGGACAGCCAACTATGGCTACACCTTC.

The genes are TRBV10-3 and TRBJ1-2; possibly TRBD1 for D (5 bases). Trimming removed 3 bases from V and 6 bases from J, with 11 bases in between. The CDR3 consists of 13 residues. The germline gives CDR1 ENHRY, CDR2 SYGVKD. The CDR3 DNA reads as TGTGCCATCAGTGAATCGGGGGGGAATGGCTACACCTTC. Protein sequence: CAISESGGNGYTF.

With regard to this clone: The germline gene is not matched at one end of the junction; a read error may be the cause. J is TRBJ1-5 and V is TRBV6-4; D perhaps matches TRBD1 (5 bases). From germline, CDR1 is MRHNA and CDR2 SNTAGT. The CDR3 is 12 residues long. The CDR3 DNA follows: TGTGCCGTTCCACAAACAGGTCAGACCCAGCATTTT. It yields the protein CAVPQTGQTQHF.

The chain links TRBV4-1 to TRBJ1-1, with a tentative D call TRBD1 (6 bases). Germline V lookup: CDR1 MGHRA, CDR2 YSYEKL. The CDR3 spans 17 residues. With 7 bases removed from V and 0 bases from J, the gap between germline ends came to 21 bases. CDR3 sequence: CASKSPGQKAVNTEAFF. The CDR3 DNA reads TGCGCCAGCAAATCGCCGGGACAAAAAGCGGTGAACACTGAAGCTTTCTTT.